This T cell receptor (beta chain) is drawn from a study of Graves' ophthalmopathy and Graves' hyperthyroidism. Study observations and caveats: The authors also found most expanded thyroid clonotypes above 0.001 frequency in blood. The model predicted ophthalmopathy progression with more than 70% sensitivity and around 72% specificity.

The sequenced template was RNA, covering the TCR beta CDR3 region. The authors performed first-round RT-PCR with HTBI primers and then a second-round multiplex PCR. Each CDR3 protein is one row after TCRdb ran MiXCR on the multiplex PCR reads. The table lists about 150,000 distinct CDR3 sequences, 37% of them singletons. CDR1 and CDR2 from the germline V gene are MDHEN and SYDVKM. The CDR3 is 16 amino acids. J lost 2 bases, V lost 6 bases, and 8 bases had no gene match. This clonotype was counted many times. The antigen is undetermined. This chain uses TRBV28 with TRBJ1-5; 9 bases match TRBD1. The TCR comes from a woman aged 40 to 50 with Graves' ophthalmopathy. Sequencing was performed on peripheral blood. The CDR3 DNA reads as TGTGCCAGCAGGCCCCGGGGACAGGGAGGCAATCAGCCCCAGCATTTT. Protein: CASRPRGQGGNQPQHF.